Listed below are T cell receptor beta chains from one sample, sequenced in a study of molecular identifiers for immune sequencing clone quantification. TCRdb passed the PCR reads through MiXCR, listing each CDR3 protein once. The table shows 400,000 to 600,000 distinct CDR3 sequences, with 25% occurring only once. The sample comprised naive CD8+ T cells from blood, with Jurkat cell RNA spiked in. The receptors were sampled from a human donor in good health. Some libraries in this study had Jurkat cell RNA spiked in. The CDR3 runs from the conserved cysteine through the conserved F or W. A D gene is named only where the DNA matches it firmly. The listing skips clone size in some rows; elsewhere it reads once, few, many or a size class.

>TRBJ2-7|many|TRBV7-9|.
CASSLLYEQYF
TGTGCCAGCAGCTTGTTGTACGAGCAGTACTTC
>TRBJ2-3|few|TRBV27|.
CASSPAPRTDTQYF
TGTGCCAGCAGTCCCGCTCCACGCACAGATACGCAGTATTTT
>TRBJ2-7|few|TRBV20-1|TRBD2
CSARELALGVYEQYF
TGCAGTGCTAGAGAACTAGCGTTAGGTGTCTACGAGCAGTACTTC
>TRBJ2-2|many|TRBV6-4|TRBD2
CASSALAGGPLTGELFF
TGTGCCAGCAGTGCGTTAGCGGGGGGGCCGCTCACCGGGGAGCTGTTTTTT
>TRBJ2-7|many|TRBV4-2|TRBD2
CASSPFAGVYEQYF
TGTGCCAGCAGCCCCTTTGCGGGAGTGTACGAGCAGTACTTC
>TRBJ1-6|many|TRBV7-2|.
CASSLAGGSYNSPLHF
TGTGCCAGCAGCTTAGCGGGCGGCTCCTATAATTCACCCCTCCACTTT
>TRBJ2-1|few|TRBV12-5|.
CASGLGIDNEQFF
TGTGCTAGTGGTTTGGGGATAGACAATGAGCAGTTCTTC
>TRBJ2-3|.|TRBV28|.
CASSSYWDGGDTDTQYF
TGTGCCAGCAGTTCATATTGGGACGGGGGTGACACAGATACGCAGTATTTT
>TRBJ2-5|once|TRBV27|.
CASRDSSEETQYF
TGTGCCAGCAGGGACAGTTCGGAGGAGACCCAGTACTTC
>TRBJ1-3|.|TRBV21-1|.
CASSSSRVAGNTIYF
TGTGCCAGCTCCTCCTCCAGGGTAGCAGGAAACACCATATATTTT
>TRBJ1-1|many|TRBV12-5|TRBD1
CASGSAVTGANTEAFF
TGTGCTAGTGGTTCAGCTGTAACAGGGGCGAACACTGAAGCTTTCTTT
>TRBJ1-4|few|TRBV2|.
CASLDRHSVDEKLFF
TGTGCCAGCCTTGACCGACACTCTGTGGATGAAAAACTGTTTTTT
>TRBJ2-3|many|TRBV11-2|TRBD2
CASSLVVSGGTDTQYF
TGTGCCAGCAGCTTAGTCGTTAGCGGGGGTACAGATACGCAGTATTTT
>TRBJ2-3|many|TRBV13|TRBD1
CASSSGTAQADTQYF
TGTGCCAGCAGCTCGGGGACAGCGCAGGCAGATACGCAGTATTTT
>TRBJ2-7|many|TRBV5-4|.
CASSTAPLGYEQYF
TGTGCCAGCAGCACGGCTCCCCTTGGGTACGAGCAGTACTTC
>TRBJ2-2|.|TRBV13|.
CASSPESRNTGELFF
TGTGCCAGCAGCCCCGAATCAAGGAACACCGGGGAGCTGTTTTTT
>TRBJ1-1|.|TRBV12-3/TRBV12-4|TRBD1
CASTPGQVLYYHMNTEAFF
TGTGCCAGCACTCCGGGACAGGTGCTCTATTATCACATGAACACTGAAGCTTTCTTT
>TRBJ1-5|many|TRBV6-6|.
CASSNLLDRNNQPQHF
TGTGCCAGCAGTAATCTACTCGACAGGAACAATCAGCCCCAGCATTTT
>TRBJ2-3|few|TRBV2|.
CASSWPEQGRSDTQYF
TGTGCCAGCAGTTGGCCCGAGCAGGGGCGCTCAGATACGCAGTATTTT
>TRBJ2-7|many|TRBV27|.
CASSFAGAYEQYF
TGTGCCAGCAGTTTTGCAGGTGCCTACGAGCAGTACTTC
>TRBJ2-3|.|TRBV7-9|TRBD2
CASSLGREANTQYF
TGTGCCAGCAGCTTAGGGCGGGAGGCCAATACGCAGTATTTT
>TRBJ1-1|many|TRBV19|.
CASSILKNTEAFF
TGTGCCAGTAGTATATTAAAGAACACTGAAGCTTTCTTT
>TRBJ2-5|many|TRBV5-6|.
CASSLVDEETQYF
TGTGCCAGCAGCTTGGTGGACGAAGAGACCCAGTACTTC
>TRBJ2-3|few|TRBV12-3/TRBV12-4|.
CASSSLIQWGTDTQYF
TGTGCCAGCAGTTCGCTCATCCAGTGGGGAACAGATACGCAGTATTTT
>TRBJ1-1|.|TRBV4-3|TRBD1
CASSQDRTGMSTEAFF
TGCGCCAGCAGCCAAGATAGGACAGGGATGAGCACTGAAGCTTTCTTT
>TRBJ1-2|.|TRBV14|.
CAGSRVAGVAYGYTF
TGTGCCGGTAGCCGAGTGGCAGGTGTTGCCTATGGCTACACCTTC
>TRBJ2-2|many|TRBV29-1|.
CSATQRNTGELFF
TGCAGCGCGACCCAAAGAAACACCGGGGAGCTGTTTTTT
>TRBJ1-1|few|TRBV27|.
CASSLFSGNTEAFF
TGTGCCAGCAGTTTATTTTCGGGGAACACTGAAGCTTTCTTT
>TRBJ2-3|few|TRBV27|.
CASSLLGVEDTQYF
TGTGCCAGCAGTTTATTGGGGGTCGAGGATACGCAGTATTTT
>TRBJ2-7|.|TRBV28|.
CASSIVPGSYEQYF
TGTGCCAGCAGCATTGTCCCGGGGTCCTACGAGCAGTACTTC
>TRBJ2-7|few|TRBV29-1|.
CSVEGQNSYEQYF
TGCAGCGTGGAAGGACAGAACTCCTACGAGCAGTACTTC
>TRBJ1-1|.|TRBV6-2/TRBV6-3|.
CASSIGVPRTEAFF
TGTGCCAGCAGTATCGGGGTCCCGAGAACTGAAGCTTTCTTT
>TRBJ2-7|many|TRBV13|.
CASSPAPYEQYF
TGTGCCAGCAGCCCCGCCCCCTACGAGCAGTACTTC
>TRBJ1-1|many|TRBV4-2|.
CASSHGDTEAFF
TGTGCCAGCAGCCATGGGGACACTGAAGCTTTCTTT
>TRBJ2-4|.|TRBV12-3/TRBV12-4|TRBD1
CASSLTRQGAAINIQYF
TGTGCCAGCAGTTTAACGAGACAGGGGGCAGCCATTAACATTCAGTACTTC
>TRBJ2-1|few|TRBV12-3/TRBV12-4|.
CASSLGLGPYNEQFF
TGTGCCAGCAGTTTAGGATTGGGGCCCTACAATGAGCAGTTCTTC
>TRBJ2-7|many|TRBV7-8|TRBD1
CASSLAPFGTALF
TGTGCCAGCAGCTTAGCGCCATTTGGGACAGCTCTCTTC
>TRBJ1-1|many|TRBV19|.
CASSSPRPFLNTEAFF
TGTGCCAGTAGTTCCCCACGACCGTTTTTGAACACTGAAGCTTTCTTT
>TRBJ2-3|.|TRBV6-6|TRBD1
CASSSDRVGDTQYF
TGTGCCAGCAGTTCGGACAGGGTCGGAGATACGCAGTATTTT
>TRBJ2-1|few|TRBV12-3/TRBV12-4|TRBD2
CASNDGTRSYNEQFF
TGTGCCAGCAATGACGGGACTAGATCCTACAATGAGCAGTTCTTC
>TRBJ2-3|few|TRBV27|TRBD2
CASSLLAGGLSDTQYF
TGTGCCAGCAGTTTGCTAGCGGGGGGGCTTTCAGATACGCAGTATTTT